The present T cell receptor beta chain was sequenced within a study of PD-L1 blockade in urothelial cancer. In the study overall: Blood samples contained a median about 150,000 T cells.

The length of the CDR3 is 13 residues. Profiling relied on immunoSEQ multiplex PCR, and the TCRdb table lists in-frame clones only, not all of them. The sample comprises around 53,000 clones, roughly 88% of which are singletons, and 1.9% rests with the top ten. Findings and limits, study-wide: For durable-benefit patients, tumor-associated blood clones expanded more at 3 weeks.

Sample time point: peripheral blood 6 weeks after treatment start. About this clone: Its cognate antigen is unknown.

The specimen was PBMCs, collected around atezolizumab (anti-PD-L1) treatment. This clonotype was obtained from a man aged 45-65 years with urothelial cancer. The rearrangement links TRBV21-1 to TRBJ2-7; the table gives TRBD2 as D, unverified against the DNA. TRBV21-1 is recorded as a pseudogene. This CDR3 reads CASIGRTYYEQYF. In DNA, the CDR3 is TGTGCCAGCATAGGCAGGACTTACTACGAGCAGTACTTC.